Each of the 22 T cell receptor beta chains below was sequenced from the same sample in a study of identical twins. TCRdb ran MiXCR on the 5' RACE reads and lists one entry per CDR3 protein. The sample lists roughly 150,000 distinct CDR3 sequences; roughly 3.5% were seen once. The sequencing input was memory T cells sorted from blood. All receptors derive from a man younger than 35 in good health.

This clonotype showed up many times. J is TRBJ1-5 and V is TRBV6-1; D unclear. Looked up from germline, CDR1 is MNHNS and CDR2 is SASEGT. There are 12 residues in the CDR3. Trimming took 8 bases from V and 5 from J, leaving 10 bases between them. This CDR3 is CASVTMDQPQHF. In DNA form, the CDR3 reads TGTGCCAGCGTAACGATGGATCAGCCCCAGCATTTT.

The V call is TRBV5-1, the J call TRBJ2-5, with 14 bases aligning to TRBD2. V lost 0 bases and J lost 2; bases outside the gene matches: 0. CDR3 length: 16 residues. Germline loops: CDR1 SGHRS, CDR2 YFSETQ. CDR3 amino acids: CASSLGTSGRQETQYF. The CDR3 coding sequence is TGCGCCAGCAGCTTGGGGACTAGCGGGAGGCAAGAGACCCAGTACTTC.

The chain employs TRBV3-1 and TRBJ2-4, with a weak D call TRBD1 (6 bases). The CDR3 is 15 amino acids. The germline V and J ends were trimmed by 0 bases and 6 bases, with 12 bases remaining between them. Germline V gene sequence: CDR1 LGHDT, CDR2 YNNKEL (reference sequence). The CDR3 spells CASSQESRGRNIQYF. The CDR3 DNA sequence: TGTGCCAGCAGCCAAGAATCCAGGGGAAGAAACATTCAGTACTTC. Drawing the rest from reference TRBV3-1 and TRBJ2-4, the complete variable domain is DTAVSQTPKYLVTQMGNDKSIKCEQNLGHDTMYWYKQDSKKFLKIMFSYNNKELIINETVPNRFSPKSPDKAHLNLHINSLELGDSAVYFCASSQESRGRNIQYFGAGTRLSVL.

Many counts were recorded for this clonotype. The gene calls are TRBV29-1 and TRBJ2-5; 7 nucleotides line up with TRBD1. V gave up 7 bases and J gave up 2 bases; unmatched junction bases: 7. Germline loops: CDR1 SQVTM, CDR2 ANQGSEA. The CDR3 has 13 residues. DNA for the CDR3: TGCAGCGCCCTCGCGACAGGGCAAGAGACCCAGTACTTC. Translated: CSALATGQETQYF.

This clonotype was counted many times. DNA of the CDR3: TGTGCCAGCAGTCCATTGACAGGGGCCCTTGTGCATGAGCAGTTCTTC. It translates to CASSPLTGALVHEQFF. V usage is TRBV27 and J usage is TRBJ2-1; 8 bases match TRBD1. Unmatched junction bases numbered 14, after V lost 5 bases and J lost 8 bases. From germline, CDR1 is MNHEY and CDR2 SMNVEV (reference sequence). The CDR3 sequence is 16 residues long.

This clonotype was detected ten times or more. This rearrangement joins TRBV4-1 to TRBJ1-1; D not certain. Germline CDR1 and CDR2: MGHRA and YSYEKL. V was clipped by 1 base and J by 1 base, with 13 bases between them. This CDR3 is built from 16 residues. CDR3: CASSQGGGRTNTEAFF. Written as DNA, the CDR3 is TGCGCCAGCAGCCAAGGGGGTGGCAGAACGAACACTGAAGCTTTCTTT.

Details on this clonotype: A much larger clone sits a single nucleotide away, making a read error possible. The CDR3 carries no conserved terminal phenylalanine or tryptophan, so it likely arises from a read error. The CDR3, as DNA: TGTGCCAGCAGGGAACACTCCTACAATGAGCAGTTCATC. This encodes CASREHSYNEQFI. The V and J genes are TRBV3-1 and TRBJ2-1; D is unclear. The CDR3 is 13 residues long. CDR1 LGHDT and CDR2 YNNKEL come from the germline V gene (reference sequence). The V end was cut by 6 bases, the J end by 0 bases, with 6 bases between.

This clonotype was counted many times. The V call is TRBV29-1, the J call TRBJ2-7; 10 nucleotides agree with TRBD2. CDR3 length: 13 amino acids. In germline, CDR1 is SQVTM, CDR2 ANQGSEA. V dropped 6 bases and J dropped 6; count of bases not matched to a gene: 8. The DNA for the CDR3 is TGCAGCGTGGCACTAGCGGGAATTGGCGAGCAGTACGTC. Translated: CSVALAGIGEQYV.

Comment on this clonotype: A much bigger clone sits one base away, suggesting this may be a read error. Here the CDR3 omits its conserved ending phenylalanine or tryptophan, so a read error is the likely source. The rearrangement uses TRBV11-2 and TRBJ2-7; D might be TRBD2 (6 bases). CDR1 and CDR2 (germline): SGHAT, FQNNGV. CDR3 length equals 13 residues. V was trimmed by 0 bases and J by 4 bases, leaving 7 bases between them. The CDR3 region is CASSLDAGYEQYD. Written as DNA, the CDR3 is TGTGCCAGCAGCTTAGATGCGGGGTACGAGCAGTACGAC.

This clonotype was observed at least ten times. The V call is TRBV18, the J call TRBJ2-7; the D gene is possibly TRBD2 (5 bases). V was cut by 2 bases and J by 4 bases, with 9 bases left in between. CDR3 size: 13 residues. CDR1 and CDR2 from the germline V gene are KGHSH and LQKENI. This chain's CDR3 is CASSPGSGYEQYF. For the CDR3, the DNA is TGTGCCAGCTCACCAGGTTCGGGATACGAGCAGTACTTC.

The table lists this clonotype with many counts. The rearrangement links TRBV7-2 to TRBJ1-1; TRBD1 matches at 8 bases. Per germline, CDR1 SGHTA and CDR2 FQGNSA. This CDR3 has 15 residues. Germline trimming cut 3 bases from V and 1 base from J; bases unmatched to any gene: 4. The CDR3 spells CASSFGQGGNTEAFF. CDR3 DNA sequence: TGTGCCAGCAGCTTCGGACAGGGTGGGAACACTGAAGCTTTCTTT.

This clonotype was detected many times. V is TRBV15 and J is TRBJ2-2, with D possibly TRBD2 on 5 matching bases. Germline CDR1 is LNHNV and CDR2 is YYDKDF (reference sequence). This CDR3 spans 15 amino acids. V was trimmed by 0 bases and J by 4 bases, leaving 9 bases between them. Here the CDR3 reads CATSRDGSPTGELFF. The DNA of the CDR3 is TGTGCCACCAGCAGAGATGGGAGTCCCACCGGGGAGCTGTTTTTT. Full variable domain (remainder filled in from reference TRBV15 and TRBJ2-2): DAMVIQNPRYQVTQFGKPVTLSCSQTLNHNVMYWYQQKSSQAPKLLFHYYDKDFNNEADTPDNFQSRRPNTSFCFLDIRSPGLGDTAMYLCATSRDGSPTGELFFGEGSRLTVL.

There are many counts of this clonotype. The chain uses TRBV14 and TRBJ2-7; D is unclear. Deletions cut 1 base from V and 6 bases from J, with 10 bases between. The V gene's germline CDR1 is SGHDN and CDR2 FVKESK. There are 13 residues in the CDR3. This CDR3 reads CASSQVGSLEQYF. The DNA for the CDR3 is TGTGCCAGCAGCCAAGTGGGCAGTCTCGAGCAGTACTTC.

This clonotype was seen ten or more times. The J gene is TRBJ2-3, the V gene TRBV10-3; 10 bases are shared with TRBD2. Germline CDR1 reads ENHRY; CDR2 reads SYGVKD. The trim removed 10 bases at V and 6 bases at J, leaving 10 bases unmatched. The CDR3 runs 14 residues. CDR3 DNA sequence: TGTGCCACCGTAAGCGGGAGGGCCGATGATACGCAGTATTTT. Its translation is CATVSGRADDTQYF.

This clonotype was observed a handful of times. The CDR3 region has the DNA TGTGCCAGCAGCCCGGACGGGGGTCTCTCTGGAAACACCATATATTTT. Its translation is CASSPDGGLSGNTIYF. V usage is TRBV2 and J usage is TRBJ1-3; TRBD1 is a possible D gene (5 bases). Germline-derived CDR1 and CDR2 are SNHLY and FYNNEI. This CDR3 has 16 amino acids. Trimming shortened V by 6 bases and J by 0 bases, and 15 bases separated the two germline ends. Complete variable domain (other parts from reference TRBV2 and TRBJ1-3): EPEVTQTPSHQVTQMGQEVILRCVPISNHLYFYWYRQILGQKVEFLVSFYNNEISEKSEIFDDQFSVERPDGSNFTLKIRSTKLEDSAMYFCASSPDGGLSGNTIYFGEGSWLTVV.

This clonotype was picked up many times. This sequence joins TRBV5-1 and TRBJ2-1; D might be TRBD2 (6 bases). V gave up 2 bases and J gave up 5 bases, with 14 bases separating them. Germline CDR1 reads SGHRS; CDR2 reads YFSETQ. This CDR3 comprises 15 residues. The DNA of the CDR3 is TGCGCCAGCAGCTTTTGGGGGGTGGAGGACAATGAGCAGTTCTTC. Encoded protein: CASSFWGVEDNEQFF. Full variable domain (outside the CDR3, taken from reference TRBV5-1 and TRBJ2-1): KAGVTQTPRYLIKTRGQQVTLSCSPISGHRSVSWYQQTPGQGLQFLFEYFSETQRNKGNFPGRFSGRQFSNSRSEMNVSTLELGDSALYLCASSFWGVEDNEQFFGPGTRLTVL.

This clonotype has at least ten counts. The chain carries TRBV20-1 and TRBJ2-3; D not certain. CDR1 and CDR2 (germline): DFQATT, SNEGSKA (reference sequence). This CDR3 spans 14 amino acids. V gave up 0 bases and J gave up 4 bases, with 11 bases separating them. The CDR3: CSARDLVLADTQYF. The CDR3, as DNA: TGCAGTGCTAGAGATCTGGTCCTGGCAGATACGCAGTATTTT.

This clonotype was observed at least ten times. The chain couples TRBV6-1 to TRBJ2-4; 7 bases fit TRBD1. V trimming: 5 bases; J trimming: 0 bases; junction bases outside the gene matches: 7. The length of the CDR3 is 16 residues. The germline CDR1 and CDR2 sequences are MNHNS and SASEGT. This CDR3 reads CASSRQGGQAKNIQYF. Written as DNA, the CDR3 is TGTGCCAGCAGTAGACAGGGCGGACAAGCCAAAAACATTCAGTACTTC.

This clonotype was counted ten times or more. This rearrangement joins TRBV7-9 to TRBJ1-4, with D perhaps matching TRBD1 (6 bases). The germline CDR1 and CDR2 sequences are SEHNR and FQNEAQ (reference sequence). V lost 4 bases, J lost 7 bases, and 16 bases lay in between. CDR3 length: 15 residues. CDR3 bases: TGTGCCAGCAGCTCTCCGGGGACAAAAGCTGAAAAACTGTTTTTT. The encoded protein is CASSSPGTKAEKLFF.

With regard to this clonotype: A read error may explain this, as a much larger clone is one base away. The chain uses TRBV20-1 and TRBJ1-1; D uncertain. The ends were cut back, 5 bases at V and 1 base at J, with 14 bases in the middle. CDR1 and CDR2 from the germline V gene are DFQATT and SNEGSKA (reference sequence). CDR3 length equals 14 residues. Here the CDR3 DNA reads TGCAGTGCTGACAAGGTACCCGAGAACACTGAAGCTTTCTTT. Protein: CSADKVPENTEAFF.

Concerning this clonotype itself: This clone may be a read error of a much larger clone one base away. The V call is TRBV19, the J call TRBJ2-5, with 11 nucleotides matching TRBD2. V was pared by 7 bases and J by 8 bases, with 12 bases of the junction left unmatched. Germline values: CDR1 LNHDA, CDR2 SQIVND (reference sequence). The CDR3 is 15 residues long. The CDR3 DNA is TGTGCCAGTATGAGGCTAGCGGGAGGAGGAGATACCCAGTACTTC. Amino acid sequence: CASMRLAGGGDTQYF.

This clonotype was recorded many times. Here the CDR3 DNA reads TGTGCCAGCGCCGAAGAGGCAGATACGCAGTATTTT. The encoded protein is CASAEEADTQYF. The V call is TRBV18, the J call TRBJ2-3; D is uncertain. Trimming cost V 8 bases and J 4 bases, with 10 bases left between them. Germline assignment: CDR1 KGHSH and CDR2 LQKENI. The CDR3 sequence is 12 residues long.